The 13 T cell receptor beta chains presented below share a single source sample, sequenced in a study of blood T cell repertoires in COVID-19. Sequencing was performed with immunoSEQ multiplex PCR; in TCRdb, only in-frame clones are kept and a portion is missing. The table has approximately 150,000 clones, 84% seen once. Source material: peripheral blood. These receptors originate from a human donor in a cohort sampled during active COVID-19.

The rearrangement links TRBV27 to TRBJ2-2, with D unclear. The CDR3 extends over 13 amino acids. Germline V CDR1 and CDR2: MNHEY, SMNVEV (reference sequence). V lost 5 bases and J 4 bases, leaving 8 bases between the germline ends. The CDR3 sequence: CASSQSVTGELFF. CDR3 bases: TGTGCCAGCAGTCAGTCAGTCACCGGGGAGCTGTTTTTT.

V gene TRBV30 combines with J gene TRBJ2-1, with D possibly being TRBD1 (5 bases). Per germline, CDR1 GTSNPN and CDR2 SVGIG (reference sequence). V was cut by 2 bases and J by 4 bases, with 9 bases left in between. The CDR3 extends over 13 amino acids. Here the CDR3 DNA reads TGTGCCTGGAGTACCGCAGGGTACAATGAGCAGTTCTTC. Its protein is CAWSTAGYNEQFF.

The chain is built from TRBV10-3 and TRBJ1-2, with D perhaps TRBD1 (5 bases). The CDR3 has 13 amino acids. Germline V CDR1 and CDR2: ENHRY, SYGVKD. Trimming removed 5 bases at V and 4 bases at J, with 11 bases between. The CDR3 DNA is TGTGCCATCAGTCCCAGGGATGGCTATGGCTACACCTTC. Protein: CAISPRDGYGYTF.

V is TRBV6-6 and J is TRBJ1-2; TRBD1 matches 9 bases. The CDR3 is made up of 16 amino acids. The J segment lost 4 bases and the V segment lost 2 bases, leaving 8 bases of the junction unmatched. CDR1 is MNHNY and CDR2 is SVGAGI in the germline V gene (reference sequence). The CDR3: CASSYPSGTGIYGYTF. The CDR3 coding sequence is TGTGCCAGCAGTTACCCGTCCGGGACAGGGATCTATGGCTACACCTTC.

The chain employs TRBV2 and TRBJ2-6, with 12 positions matching TRBD2. The V segment lost 4 bases and the J segment 0 bases; nucleotides outside the gene matches: 7. Germline V lookup: CDR1 SNHLY, CDR2 FYNNEI. This CDR3 is 19 amino acids long. CDR3 in amino acids: CASSGRLAGDYSGANVLTF. CDR3 in DNA: TGTGCCAGCAGTGGGAGACTAGCGGGGGACTACTCTGGGGCCAACGTCCTGACTTTC.

The chain uses TRBV11-3 and TRBJ2-3, with a weak D call TRBD1 (5 bases). V was shortened by 5 bases and J by 6 bases, with 12 bases between the two germline ends. Germline assignment: CDR1 SGHNT and CDR2 YENEEA. The CDR3 has 13 residues. CDR3 DNA sequence: TGTGCCAGCAGCCTCGCCAGGGCGGATACGCAGTATTTT. Its translation is CASSLARADTQYF.

J is TRBJ1-1 and V is TRBV11-2; D unclear. The ends were cut back, 0 bases at V and 4 bases at J, with 9 bases in the middle. Germline V gene lookup returns CDR1 SGHAT and CDR2 FQNNGV. The CDR3 consists of 14 residues. In DNA form, the CDR3 reads TGTGCCAGCAGCTTAGATAACTCGGGCACTGAAGCTTTCTTT. This codes for CASSLDNSGTEAFF.

The chain is built from TRBV7-9 and TRBJ1-1; 8 bases agree with TRBD1. The CDR3 loop spans 14 amino acids. Germline V lookup: CDR1 SEHNR, CDR2 FQNEAQ (reference sequence). V shed 8 bases, J shed 1 base, and the junction held 6 bases outside the gene matches. The CDR3 is CASADRGGNTEAFF. In DNA, the CDR3 is TGTGCCAGCGCTGACAGGGGAGGGAACACTGAAGCTTTCTTT.

The chain has TRBV7-2 and TRBJ1-1; D not certain. Germline V gene sequence: CDR1 SGHTA, CDR2 FQGNSA. V was shortened by 7 bases and J by 4 bases, with 22 bases between the two germline ends. CDR3 length equals 16 residues. The CDR3 DNA reads TGTGCCAGCACCTCCTGGACGGGGTCGGGAGGCACTGAAGCTTTCTTT. It yields the protein CASTSWTGSGGTEAFF.

V usage is TRBV11-1 and J usage is TRBJ2-6, with D perhaps TRBD1 (6 bases). The CDR3 totals 15 residues. CDR1 is SGHAT and CDR2 is FQDESV in the germline V gene (reference sequence). Trimming removed 5 bases from V and 1 base from J, with 9 bases in between. CDR3 sequence: CASSPTGSGANVLTF. The CDR3 nucleotides are TGTGCCAGCAGCCCTACAGGGTCTGGGGCCAACGTCCTGACTTTC.

This chain links TRBV27 with TRBJ2-7, with a possible D match to TRBD1 (5 bases). The ends were cut back, 6 bases at V and 1 base at J, with 16 bases in the middle. Germline-derived CDR1 and CDR2 are MNHEY and SMNVEV (reference sequence). The CDR3 length is 15 residues. CDR3 region: CASRVRAQGSYEQYF. CDR3 nucleotides: TGTGCCAGCAGGGTAAGGGCCCAGGGATCCTACGAGCAGTACTTC.

The V and J genes are TRBV30 and TRBJ2-1; the match to TRBD2 covers 10 bases. The junction had 9 bases not matched to a gene; V was cut back by 4 bases and J by 6 bases. Germline assignment: CDR1 GTSNPN and CDR2 SVGIG (reference sequence). The CDR3 spans 15 residues. CDR3 residues: CAWMVAGGFGNEQFF. CDR3 DNA sequence: TGTGCCTGGATGGTAGCGGGGGGATTTGGCAATGAGCAGTTCTTC.

CDR3: CASSLAGEAGELFF. The CDR3 DNA is TGTGCCAGCAGCTTGGCCGGGGAAGCCGGGGAGCTGTTTTTT. The rearrangement joins TRBV5-6 to TRBJ2-2; D is possibly TRBD2 (5 bases). Per germline, CDR1 SGHDT and CDR2 YYEEEE. Trimming pared 0 bases from V and 6 bases from J, leaving 9 bases between. CDR3 length: 14 residues.